The present entry profiles one TCR beta chain with its context. This entry is derived from a study of long-term antiretroviral therapy in people with HIV. There were no participants with HIV treated outside the United States. CDR1 SGHTS and CDR2 YDEGEE come from the germline V gene. V was trimmed by 3 bases and J by 0 bases, leaving 25 bases between them. This CDR3 contains 20 residues. The run of the v3.0 immunoSEQ assay was at survey level. Sequencing used immunoSEQ multiplex PCR; TCRdb keeps in-frame clones, though not all of them. The table shows around 27,000 clones, with approximately 85% occurring only once.

This sequence originates from a man between 40 and 49 years old with HIV. This specimen consisted of unsorted PBMCs, obtained 3 years after starting antiretroviral therapy. This chain connects TRBV5-8 to TRBJ1-5; a weak D match, TRBD1 (6 bases). The CDR3 sequence: CASSSRRPTTGHYSNQPQHF. The CDR3 nucleotides are TGTGCCAGCAGCTCTCGTCGTCCGACGACGGGACACTATAGCAATCAGCCCCAGCATTTT.